This T cell receptor beta chain derives from a study of cytomegalovirus exposure and HLA in healthy donors. Study-level results: With further analysis later on, most CMV-associated TCR beta chains appeared HLA-restricted. An ancestry cluster, one associated with Asian ancestry, reportedly showed fewer N-insertions than the 666-donor mean in a later analysis.

There are 13 residues in the CDR3. Deletions cut 4 bases from V and 0 bases from J, with 6 bases between. Germline assignment: CDR1 MNHEY and CDR2 SVGAGI. The PCR employed 60 Vbeta primers together with 13 Jbeta primers. The table came from immunoSEQ multiplex PCR; TCRdb's copy has only in-frame clones and leaves some out. The table includes about 83,000 clones, 70% to 75% detected once. About this clone: Its specificity is not known.

Source material: PBMCs. This sequence originates from a man aged 55 to 70 in good health and CMV-seronegative. The chain couples TRBV6-5 to TRBJ1-1; D remains unclear. In nucleotides, the CDR3 is TGTGCCAGCAGTTTAGAGTTGAACACTGAAGCTTTCTTT. Encoded protein: CASSLELNTEAFF.